Listed below are T cell receptor beta chains from one sample, sequenced in a study of T cells in Graves' hyperthyroidism and ophthalmopathy. TCRdb reanalysed the multiplex PCR reads using MiXCR and keeps one entry per CDR3 protein. The sample records more than 350,000 distinct CDR3 sequences, approximately 16% being singletons. The sample comprised blood. The receptors derive from a woman aged 55-75 years with Graves' ophthalmopathy. Both conserved end residues are part of each CDR3. The D gene is left open where the match is weak. Size values are once, few and many counts, or a class for expanded clones, and some rows have none.

size	D	length	V	J	CDR3	DNA
many	-	14	TRBV10-2	TRBJ2-3	CASSVATFTDTQYF	TGCGCCAGCAGTGTAGCGACGTTCACAGATACGCAGTATTTT
-	TRBD2	17	TRBV16	TRBJ2-1	CASSQGTSGRAYNEQFF	TGTGCCAGCAGCCAAGGGACTAGCGGGAGGGCCTACAATGAGCAGTTCTTC
few	-	14	TRBV14	TRBJ2-7	CASSRTGTFLEQYF	TGTGCCAGCAGTCGTACAGGGACGTTCCTTGAGCAGTACTTC
few	-	16	TRBV27	TRBJ1-6	CASSHPRTACNSPLHF	TGTGCCAGCAGTCACCCCCGGACAGCTTGTAATTCACCCCTCCACTTT
-	-	13	TRBV5-1	TRBJ1-1	CASSLVARDEAFF	TGCGCCAGCAGCTTGGTGGCCAGGGATGAAGCTTTCTTT
many	TRBD1	17	TRBV4-1	TRBJ2-3	CASSQAGRGIGTDTQYF	TGCGCCAGCAGCCAAGCGGGCAGGGGGATTGGCACAGATACGCAGTATTTT
many	TRBD2	17	TRBV7-2	TRBJ2-3	CASSSILGGLRTDTQYF	TGTGCCAGCAGCTCGATCCTGGGGGGGTTACGCACAGATACGCAGTATTTT
-	-	17	TRBV19	TRBJ2-1	CASSIAKRGPGFDEQFF	TGTGCCAGTAGTATAGCCAAACGGGGCCCGGGTTTTGATGAGCAGTTCTTC
few	-	15	TRBV20-1	TRBJ2-1	CSARGVSSAYNEQFF	TGCAGTGCTAGAGGGGTTAGCTCGGCCTACAATGAGCAGTTCTTC
many	TRBD2	17	TRBV6-5	TRBJ2-3	CASSYSIPSGGRDTQYF	TGTGCCAGCAGTTACTCGATTCCTAGCGGGGGGAGAGATACGCAGTATTTT
-	-	15	TRBV7-2	TRBJ2-5	CASSPFGTKEETQYF	TGTGCCAGCAGCCCGTTCGGGACGAAAGAGGAGACCCAGTACTTC
many	TRBD1	14	TRBV5-1	TRBJ1-2	CASSFDRVNYGYTF	TGCGCCAGCAGCTTCGACAGGGTCAACTATGGCTACACCTTC
-	TRBD2	16	TRBV9	TRBJ2-3	CASSVAPSGTTDTQYF	TGTGCCAGCAGCGTAGCCCCTAGCGGGACCACAGATACGCAGTATTTT
-	TRBD2	15	TRBV10-2	TRBJ2-1	CASSEASGGYNEQFF	TGCGCCAGCAGTGAGGCTAGCGGGGGGTACAATGAGCAGTTCTTC
many	TRBD2	13	TRBV20-1	TRBJ2-5	CSARTSDFGTQYF	TGCAGTGCTAGGACTAGCGACTTCGGGACCCAGTACTTC
many	TRBD2	16	TRBV7-2	TRBJ2-3	CASSSTSGRLTDTQYF	TGTGCCAGCAGCTCGACTAGCGGGAGACTCACAGATACGCAGTATTTT
few	-	12	TRBV5-1	TRBJ2-2	CASSFEAGELFF	TGCGCCAGCAGCTTTGAGGCTGGGGAGCTGTTTTTT
many	-	13	TRBV11-2	TRBJ2-7	CASSLFDSYEQYF	TGTGCCAGCAGCTTATTCGACAGCTACGAGCAGTACTTC
many	-	14	TRBV3-1	TRBJ1-5	CASSQEGVYQPQHF	TGTGCCAGCAGCCAAGAGGGGGTCTATCAGCCCCAGCATTTT
many	-	13	TRBV20-1	TRBJ2-3	CSARDSGRDTQYF	TGCAGTGCTAGAGACTCGGGACGAGATACGCAGTATTTT
many	TRBD2	17	TRBV7-3	TRBJ2-5	CASSKGTSGRSTETQYF	TGTGCCAGCAGCAAAGGGACTAGCGGGAGGTCGACAGAGACCCAGTACTTC
-	TRBD1	15	TRBV28	TRBJ1-5	CASSFRDRVAQPQHF	TGTGCCAGCAGTTTCCGGGACAGGGTAGCTCAGCCCCAGCATTTT
few	-	13	TRBV20-1	TRBJ2-5	CSASTVLQETQYF	TGCAGTGCTAGTACCGTCCTCCAAGAGACCCAGTACTTC
few	TRBD2	18	TRBV4-2	TRBJ2-1	CASSQTTRTSGRLNEQFF	TGTGCCAGCAGCCAAACCACCAGGACTAGCGGGAGGTTAAATGAGCAGTTCTTC
few	-	13	TRBV20-1	TRBJ2-1	CSAREGDYNEQFF	TGCAGTGCTAGGGAGGGGGATTACAATGAGCAGTTCTTC
many	TRBD1	14	TRBV28	TRBJ1-1	CASSQQGVNTEAFF	TGTGCCAGCAGTCAACAGGGGGTGAACACTGAAGCTTTCTTT
-	-	15	TRBV12-3/TRBV12-4	TRBJ1-6	CASSLGDARFSPLHF	TGTGCCAGCAGTTTAGGGGACGCAAGATTTTCACCCCTCCACTTT
many	TRBD2	14	TRBV28	TRBJ2-1	CASSSSGSYNEQFF	TGTGCCAGCAGTTCTAGCGGGAGCTACAATGAGCAGTTCTTC
many	TRBD2	20	TRBV19	TRBJ2-2	CASSLDEGLAGGHSTGELFF	TGTGCCAGTAGTCTCGACGAGGGACTAGCGGGAGGGCATAGCACCGGGGAGCTGTTTTTT
few	TRBD1	14	TRBV5-1	TRBJ2-7	CASSYQGARREQYF	TGCGCCAGCAGCTACCAGGGGGCGCGGCGCGAGCAGTACTTC
many	TRBD2	17	TRBV28	TRBJ2-3	CASSFISLAGVSDTQYF	TGTGCCAGCAGTTTCATAAGTCTAGCGGGAGTCTCAGATACGCAGTATTTT
many	-	14	TRBV15	TRBJ2-7	CATSREGVVGEQYF	TGTGCCACCAGCAGAGAGGGGGTAGTGGGCGAGCAGTACTTC
many	-	15	TRBV24-1	TRBJ1-5	CATSDNQGSNQPQHF	TGTGCCACCAGTGATAATCAGGGTTCCAATCAGCCCCAGCATTTT
many	-	16	TRBV7-8	TRBJ1-3	CASSLTGPLSGNTIYF	TGTGCCAGCAGCTTGACCGGGCCGCTCTCTGGAAACACCATATATTTT
many	TRBD2	14	TRBV20-1	TRBJ2-3	CSVGLAGGLDTQYF	TGCAGTGTTGGACTAGCGGGGGGGTTGGATACGCAGTATTTT
-	TRBD2	16	TRBV4-1	TRBJ2-1	CASSQGAGVAYNEQFF	TGCGCCAGCAGCCAAGGCGCGGGAGTGGCCTACAATGAGCAGTTCTTC
many	-	16	TRBV6-1	TRBJ2-3	CASTTVGLFGGVTQYF	TGTGCCAGCACCACGGTGGGGTTGTTCGGAGGAGTTACGCAGTATTTT
-	TRBD1	14	TRBV14	TRBJ1-5	CASSKTGGLQPQHF	TGTGCCAGCAGCAAAACAGGGGGGTTGCAGCCCCAGCATTTT
many	-	14	TRBV7-2	TRBJ2-7	CASSLVGGSYEQYF	TGTGCCAGCAGCTTAGTAGGTGGGTCCTACGAGCAGTACTTC
many	TRBD2	13	TRBV5-1	TRBJ2-1	CASSLAAGSEQFF	TGCGCCAGCAGCTTGGCAGCGGGATCTGAGCAGTTCTTC
many	TRBD2	14	TRBV12-5	TRBJ2-1	CASGGLAEYNEQFF	TGTGCTAGTGGAGGACTAGCGGAGTACAATGAGCAGTTCTTC
-	-	13	TRBV12-3/TRBV12-4	TRBJ1-2	CASSFRAGYGYTF	TGTGCCAGCAGCTTCAGGGCAGGCTATGGCTACACCTTC
-	TRBD2	16	TRBV29-1	TRBJ2-1	CSVEGTSGSSYNEQFF	TGCAGCGTTGAGGGGACTAGCGGGAGCTCCTACAATGAGCAGTTCTTC
-	-	13	TRBV28	TRBJ2-7	CASTNTGLYEQYF	TGTGCCAGCACCAACACAGGGTTATACGAGCAGTACTTC
-	-	13	TRBV20-1	TRBJ1-2	CSARDWAAYGYTF	TGCAGTGCTAGAGATTGGGCAGCCTATGGCTACACCTTC
many	-	13	TRBV28	TRBJ2-7	CASLGVGSYEQYF	TGTGCCAGTCTCGGCGTCGGCTCCTACGAGCAGTACTTC
few	-	15	TRBV7-9	TRBJ1-2	CASTPSGGGDYGYTF	TGTGCCAGCACACCGAGCGGGGGTGGGGACTATGGCTACACCTTC
many	-	18	TRBV28	TRBJ2-1	CASSSSQPRGNSYNEQFF	TGTGCCAGCAGTTCCTCGCAACCGAGGGGTAACTCCTACAATGAGCAGTTCTTC
many	-	14	TRBV24-1	TRBJ2-7	CATSGGPGSHEQYF	TGTGCCACCAGTGGGGGCCCGGGAAGCCACGAGCAGTACTTC
few	-	13	TRBV20-1	TRBJ2-3	CSAPIQTRDTQYF	TGCAGTGCTCCTATTCAGACTCGAGATACGCAGTATTTT
many	-	15	TRBV12-3/TRBV12-4	TRBJ1-4	CASSLEYATNEKLFF	TGTGCCAGCAGTTTAGAGTATGCAACTAATGAAAAACTGTTTTTT
few	TRBD2	16	TRBV5-1	TRBJ2-1	CASSLSRTSGNNEQFF	TGCGCCAGCAGCTTGTCTCGGACTAGCGGGAACAATGAGCAGTTCTTC
many	-	13	TRBV20-1	TRBJ2-5	CSAQPPFGETQYF	TGCAGTGCACAACCCCCCTTTGGAGAGACCCAGTACTTC
-	-	17	TRBV19	TRBJ2-6	CASSLGSKTSGANVLTF	TGTGCCAGTAGCCTTGGCAGTAAAACCTCTGGGGCCAACGTCCTGACTTTC
many	-	12	TRBV30	TRBJ1-4	CASDSQGEKLFF	TGTGCATCGGACAGCCAAGGTGAAAAACTGTTTTTT
many	-	14	TRBV20-1	TRBJ2-5	CSASRGRRGETQYF	TGCAGTGCTTCCCGGGGGCGAAGAGGTGAGACCCAGTACTTC
few	-	16	TRBV5-1	TRBJ2-3	CASSLGSYSGTDTQYF	TGCGCCAGCAGCTTGGGGAGTTACTCTGGCACAGATACGCAGTATTTT
-	-	14	TRBV2	TRBJ2-3	CASSEDWATDTQYF	TGTGCCAGCAGTGAAGACTGGGCCACAGATACGCAGTATTTT
many	-	14	TRBV9	TRBJ1-1	CASSVADRHTEAFF	TGTGCCAGCAGCGTAGCCGACCGACACACTGAAGCTTTCTTT
once	-	15	TRBV7-9	TRBJ2-3	CASSLTVGRTDTQYF	TGTGCCAGCAGCTTAACAGTCGGGCGCACAGATACGCAGTATTTT